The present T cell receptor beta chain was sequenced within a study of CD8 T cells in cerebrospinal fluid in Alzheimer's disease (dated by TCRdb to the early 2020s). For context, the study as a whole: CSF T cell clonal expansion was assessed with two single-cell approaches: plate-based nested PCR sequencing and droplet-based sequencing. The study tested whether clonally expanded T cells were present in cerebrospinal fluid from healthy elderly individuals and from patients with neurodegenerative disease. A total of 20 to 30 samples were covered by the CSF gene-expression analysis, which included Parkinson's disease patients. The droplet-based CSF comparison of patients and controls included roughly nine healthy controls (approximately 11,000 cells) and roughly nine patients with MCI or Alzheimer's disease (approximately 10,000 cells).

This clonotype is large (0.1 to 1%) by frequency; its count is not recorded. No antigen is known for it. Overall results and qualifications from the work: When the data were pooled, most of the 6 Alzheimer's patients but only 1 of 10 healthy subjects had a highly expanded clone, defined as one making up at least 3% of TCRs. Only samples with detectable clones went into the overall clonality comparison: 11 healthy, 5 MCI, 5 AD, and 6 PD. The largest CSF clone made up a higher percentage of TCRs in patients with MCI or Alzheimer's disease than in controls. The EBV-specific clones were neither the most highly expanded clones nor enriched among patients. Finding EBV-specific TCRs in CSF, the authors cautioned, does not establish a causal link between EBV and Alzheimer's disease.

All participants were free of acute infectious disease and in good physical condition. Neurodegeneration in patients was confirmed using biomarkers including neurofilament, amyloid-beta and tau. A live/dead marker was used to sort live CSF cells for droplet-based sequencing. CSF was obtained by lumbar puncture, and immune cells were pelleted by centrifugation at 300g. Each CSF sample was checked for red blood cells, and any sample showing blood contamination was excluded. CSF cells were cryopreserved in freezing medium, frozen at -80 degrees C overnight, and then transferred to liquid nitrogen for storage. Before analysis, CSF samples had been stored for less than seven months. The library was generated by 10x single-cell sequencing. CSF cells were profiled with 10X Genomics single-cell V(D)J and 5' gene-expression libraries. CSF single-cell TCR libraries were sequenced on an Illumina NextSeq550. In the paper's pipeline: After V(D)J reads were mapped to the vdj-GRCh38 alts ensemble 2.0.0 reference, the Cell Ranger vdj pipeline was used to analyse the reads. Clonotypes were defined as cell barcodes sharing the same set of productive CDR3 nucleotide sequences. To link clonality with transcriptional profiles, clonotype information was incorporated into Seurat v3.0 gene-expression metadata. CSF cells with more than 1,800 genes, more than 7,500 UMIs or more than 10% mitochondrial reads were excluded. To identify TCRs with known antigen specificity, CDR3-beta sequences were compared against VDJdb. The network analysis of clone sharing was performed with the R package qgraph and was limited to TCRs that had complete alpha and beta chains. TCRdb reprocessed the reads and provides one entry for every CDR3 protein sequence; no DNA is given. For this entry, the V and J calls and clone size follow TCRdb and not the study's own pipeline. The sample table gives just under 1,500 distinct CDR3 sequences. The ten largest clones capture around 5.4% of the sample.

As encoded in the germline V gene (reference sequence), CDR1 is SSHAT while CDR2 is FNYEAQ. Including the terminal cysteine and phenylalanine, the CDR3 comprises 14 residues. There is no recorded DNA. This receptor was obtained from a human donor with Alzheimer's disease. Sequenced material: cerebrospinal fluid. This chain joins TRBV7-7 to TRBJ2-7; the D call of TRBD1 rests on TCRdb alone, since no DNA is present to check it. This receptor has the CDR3 CASSLLGGTYEQYF. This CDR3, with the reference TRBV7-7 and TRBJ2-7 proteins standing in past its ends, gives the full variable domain GAGVSQSPRYKVTKRGQDVTLRCDPISSHATLYWYQQALGQGPEFLTYFNYEAQPDKSGLPSDRFSAERPEGSISTLTIQRTEQRDSAMYRCASSLLGGTYEQYFGPGTRLTVT.